The rows below give T cell receptor beta chains drawn from one sample of a study of T cell changes during pregnancy in multiple sclerosis. Here immunoSEQ multiplex PCR was the method, and the copy in TCRdb shows in-frame clones only, minus some. The sample lists about 34,000 clones, roughly 89% occurring once. Sequenced here: CD8+ T cells from peripheral blood mononuclear cells, sampled in the third trimester of pregnancy. Receptors were obtained from a female donor with multiple sclerosis, enrolled in a pregnancy study. The conserved cysteine and the conserved F or W are not part of the CDR3 here.

TRBV27	TRBJ1-4	ASSPLAHGTDLF
TRBV9	TRBJ1-6	ASSADSTYNSPLH
TRBV9	TRBJ2-1	ASSAPRLGVPYNEQF
TRBV7-2	TRBJ1-1	ASSSDRGTEAF
TRBV7-9	TRBJ1-5	ASSLTDTSNQPQH
TRBV19	TRBJ2-3	ASNGVGVTDTQY
TRBV4-3	TRBJ2-6	ASTHGDRGSGANVLT
TRBV2	TRBJ1-6	ASTMDRGFSYNSPLH
TRBV19	TRBJ1-1	ASTTLRTGNTEAF
TRBV5-5	TRBJ1-1	ASSLGAVNTEAF
TRBV27	TRBJ1-1	ASRLGTVTEAF
TRBV5-1	TRBJ2-1	ASNPDRGPYNEQF
TRBV9	TRBJ1-6	ASSVATGSPLH
TRBV4-1	TRBJ1-1	ASSISSGTEAF
TRBV25-1	TRBJ2-1	ASSPRGPYEQF
TRBV27	TRBJ1-1	ASSPPYGQPNTEAF
TRBV2	TRBJ1-6	ASSFGGPGNSPLH
TRBV18	TRBJ2-1	ASSPELAGGPYNEQF
TRBV6-5	TRBJ2-3	ASSGTSGGTDTQY
TRBV19	TRBJ2-2	ASSGFTQGVGGELF
TRBV7-6	TRBJ1-3	ASSLGGGPPGNTIY
TRBV5-4	TRBJ1-2	ASSSRPDRALYGYT
TRBV6-4	TRBJ2-7	ASSEDGTGPYEQY
TRBV30	TRBJ1-2	ACYRDSLNYGYT
TRBV7-9	TRBJ2-3	ASSQNRDRGTDTQY
TRBV9	TRBJ1-6	ASSEEGGQGVIGYSPLH
TRBV7-9	TRBJ1-1	ASSSPHRGTEVDEAF
TRBV6-5	TRBJ1-2	ASSYSRGGGYT
TRBV9	TRBJ1-3	ASSANTGTGNTIY
TRBV7-9	TRBJ2-7	ASSPRDRVYEQY
TRBV10-3	TRBJ2-7	AIREGARDRVVYEQY
TRBV30	TRBJ2-7	AWSGQGEIYEQY
TRBV19	TRBJ2-7	ASSIPTGPTSYEQY
TRBV29-1	TRBJ1-2	SVAEGQGSRGYT
TRBV7-3	TRBJ2-1	ASSLTAGGPEQF
TRBV6-1	TRBJ2-7	ASSDKFPGSTYEQY
TRBV5-5	TRBJ2-7	ASSGAEQY
TRBV2	TRBJ2-2	ASRGNRYTGELF
TRBV30	TRBJ2-2	AWSAGQGHTGELF
TRBV19	TRBJ1-1	ASIRQMNTEAF